This T cell receptor beta chain derives from a study of identical twins. General study points: Cord blood beta clonotypes present at high abundance carried fewer insertions; no such pattern appeared in memory repertoires. It was possible that invariant MAIT and iNKT cells partly confounded the zero-insertion analyses. The study drew conclusions from cross-sectional statistical analysis, not from following the same donors.

Everyone who donated was a healthy Caucasian. In the case of this clonotype: The antigen is unknown.

MiXCR, applied by TCRdb to the 5' RACE reads, yields one record per CDR3 protein. The sample contains 450,000 to 600,000 distinct CDR3 sequences, under 25% of which appear only once. V shed 6 bases and J 6 bases; nucleotides not matched to a gene: 10. In germline, CDR1 is DFQATT, CDR2 SNEGSKA (reference sequence). This CDR3 comprises 13 residues. The same sample was also studied in work on yellow fever vaccine responses in identical twins.

Sequencing used CD4+ T cells sorted from blood. This chain links TRBV20-1 with TRBJ2-7; 8 positions agree with TRBD2. The clonotype comes from a woman aged 18-29 years in good health. The CDR3 bases are TGCAGTGCCAATAAAGCGGGAGCGGTCGAGCAGTACTTC. It encodes CSANKAGAVEQYF.